This T cell receptor (beta chain) emerged from a study of T cells in Graves' hyperthyroidism and ophthalmopathy. The wider study: It was at initial diagnosis, before any treatment, that peripheral blood was collected.

There are 12 residues in the CDR3. Per the germline V gene, CDR1 is DFQATT and CDR2 is SNEGSKA (reference sequence). V gave up 5 bases and J gave up 9 bases; unmatched junction bases: 4. There were TCR beta CDR3 regions amplified from RNA transcripts. The study used the HTBI primer set for a first-round RT-PCR of the TCR CDR3. TCRdb re-derived calls from the multiplex PCR reads in MiXCR, one entry per CDR3 protein. This sample yields approximately 700,000 distinct CDR3 sequences, of which roughly 15% are seen a single time; around 7.7% belongs to the top ten. Participants, patients aged 18 to 65, had newly diagnosed hyperthyroidism with a duration under 2 months. Exclusion of patients followed from uncontrolled infection, other autoimmune disease, pregnancy or lactation. There are many counts of this clonotype.

The clonotype comes from a man between 18 and 35 years old with Graves' hyperthyroidism. Material: blood. The gene calls are TRBV20-1 and TRBJ2-1, with TRBD2 identical over 10 bases. This CDR3 reads CSALAGVSEQFF. CDR3 sequence (DNA): TGCAGTGCTCTAGCGGGAGTATCTGAGCAGTTCTTC.